This entry concerns a single T cell receptor (beta chain). The V gene's germline CDR1 is SGHRS and CDR2 YFSETQ. The V end lost 2 bases, the J end lost 3 bases, and 11 bases lay between the germline ends. CDR3 length equals 14 residues. The data stem from a study of blood T cell repertoires in COVID-19. At the level of the study: The United States, Italy and Spain were the sources of the acute and convalescent COVID-19 samples. Sources were T cells, B-cell-depleted T cells, or PBMCs; the material itself was cDNA or gDNA.

In the study's own analysis: How many nucleated cells were present was estimated from reference gene primer amplification. Profiling relied on immunoSEQ multiplex PCR, and the TCRdb table lists in-frame clones only, not all of them. The DNA gave D and trimming, while V, J and clone size come from that table. The sample has roughly 43,000 clones, roughly 80% seen once; the top ten hold 23%. The specimen was peripheral blood. The V gene is TRBV5-1, the J gene TRBJ1-2, with D perhaps matching TRBD1 (5 bases). The source is a woman aged 55-69 years with acute or convalescent COVID-19. The CDR3 nucleotides read TGCGCCAGCAGCTTCCGGGAGACAGACTATGGCTACACCTTC. Translating gives CASSFRETDYGYTF.